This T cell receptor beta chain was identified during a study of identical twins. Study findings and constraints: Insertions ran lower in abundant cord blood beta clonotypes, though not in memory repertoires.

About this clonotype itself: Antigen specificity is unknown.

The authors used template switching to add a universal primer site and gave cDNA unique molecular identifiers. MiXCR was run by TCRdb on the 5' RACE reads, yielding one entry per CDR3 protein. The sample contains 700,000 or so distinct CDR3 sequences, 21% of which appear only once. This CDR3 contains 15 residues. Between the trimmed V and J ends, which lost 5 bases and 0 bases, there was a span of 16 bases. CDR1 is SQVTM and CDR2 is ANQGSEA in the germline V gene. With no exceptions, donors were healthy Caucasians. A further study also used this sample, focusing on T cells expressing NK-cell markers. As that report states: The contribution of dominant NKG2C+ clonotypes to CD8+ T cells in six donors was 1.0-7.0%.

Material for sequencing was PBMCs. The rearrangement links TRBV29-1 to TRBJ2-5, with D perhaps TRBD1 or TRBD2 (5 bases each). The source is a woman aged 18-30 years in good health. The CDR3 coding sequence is TGCAGCGTTATGGGGCTAGCAGTTAACCAAGAGACCCAGTACTTC. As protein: CSVMGLAVNQETQYF.